This paragraph covers one T cell receptor (beta chain) sequence. The target of this receptor is not known. This sample was included in a study of T cell responses to AZD1222 COVID-19 vaccine (dated by TCRdb to about 2021). About the full investigation: A total of just over 230 trial participants underwent TCR sequencing, of whom approximately 210 received two doses of AZD1222 and some 26 received two doses of the MenACWY control vaccine. Enrollment into the trials was organized by age into subgroups of 18-55, 56-69 and 70-plus years, and those subgroups contained roughly 150, 30 and 60 TCR-sequenced participants, respectively.

The CDR3 regions of human TCRbeta chains were analyzed by immunosequencing. The paper's processing steps were these. Repertoire TCRs were matched against a reference library of SARS-CoV-2-specific TCRs generated with the MIRA antigen-specificity platform. Breadth was defined as the fraction of unique TCRs that were SARS-CoV-2-associated. Depth was defined as the fraction of total T cells that were SARS-CoV-2-associated. Each spike-specific TCR was assigned to its reactive spike region and to a CD4 or CD8 class using the MIRA data. Log10-transformed breadth and depth values were compared by one-way ANOVA with Sidak's multiple comparisons tests. TCRdb carries this immuneACCESS record with in-frame sequences only. Its versions omit some clonotypes, under half of them owing to an unresolved V gene in the studies checked, with the rest unexplained. D and trimming were read from the DNA, whereas the V and J calls and clone size are those reported in that table. The table held for this sample gives 150,000 or so clones. 2% to 2.5% of the sample belongs to the ten largest clones.

V sheds 5 bases and J sheds 4 bases, leaving 14 bases between their ends. Taken from the germline V gene (reference sequence), the CDR1 and CDR2 loops are PRHDT and FYEKMQ. Including cysteine and phenylalanine, the CDR3 has 14 amino acids. The entry retains the CDR3 DNA only, 42 bases that are in frame from base 1. Interpreted using the paper, the time point label stands for: baseline before first vaccination. Vaccinee samples came from UK trials COV001 and COV002, including a single-blind randomized controlled phase 2/3 trial of AZD1222 (ChAdOx1 nCoV-19) in healthy adults. Trial participant PBMC samples were collected at day 0 and day 28 after the second dose for TCRbeta chain sequencing. Broad study findings and their caveats: In the small 56-69-year group, the increase in depth fell short of significance, most likely because of low power. Conclusions about previously exposed vaccinees were limited because only five to seven AZD1222 recipients were SARS-CoV-2 seropositive at baseline. Spike-specific TCR breadth and depth rose significantly after two AZD1222 doses compared with day 0 and with MenACWY recipients. Because no day 14 peak-response samples were available, repertoires were characterized only after the peak T cell response. Vaccine-associated CD4 TCRs spanned the whole spike protein, with dominant responses in regions 160-218 and 743-854. Reportedly, almost half of the unique spike-specific TCRs recognized epitopes lying outside the regions that are mutated in the B.1.351 and B.1.1.7 variants. Participants were mostly white British, with more females than males. The authors suggested clonal diversity may have been underestimated.

The sequence was obtained from an adult in good health. Here the chain combines TRBV13 and TRBJ1-1; no confident D gene assignment can be made. The material sequenced was peripheral blood. In nucleotides, the sequence is TGTGCCAGCAGCAGGAGTGAGGGTGGCACTGAAGCTTTCTTT. Translated, this is CASSRSEGGTEAFF.